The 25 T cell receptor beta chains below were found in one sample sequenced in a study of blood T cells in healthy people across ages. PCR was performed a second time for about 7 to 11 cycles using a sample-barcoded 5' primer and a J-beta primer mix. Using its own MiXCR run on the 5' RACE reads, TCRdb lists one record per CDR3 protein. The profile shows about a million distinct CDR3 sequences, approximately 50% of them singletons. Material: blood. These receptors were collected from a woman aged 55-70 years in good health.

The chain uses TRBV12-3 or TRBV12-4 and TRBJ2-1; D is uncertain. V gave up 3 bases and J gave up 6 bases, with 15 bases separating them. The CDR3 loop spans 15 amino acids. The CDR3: CASSFSLVRGNEQFF. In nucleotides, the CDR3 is TGTGCCAGCAGTTTTAGTCTAGTTAGAGGCAATGAGCAGTTCTTC.

The CDR3 reads CASSPAVLAGYHEQFF. CDR3 DNA: TGTGCCAGCAGCCCGGCGGTCCTAGCGGGATACCATGAGCAGTTCTTC. The chain joins TRBV4-2 to TRBJ2-1, with 9 bases fitting TRBD2. CDR3 size: 16 residues. V lost 4 bases, J lost 8 bases, and 12 bases stayed unmatched. CDR1 is LGHNA, CDR2 YNFKEQ, per germline.

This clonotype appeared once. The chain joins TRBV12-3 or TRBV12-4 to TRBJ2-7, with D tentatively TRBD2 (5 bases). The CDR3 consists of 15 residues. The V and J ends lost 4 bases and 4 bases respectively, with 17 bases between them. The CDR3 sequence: CASSSIMGEPYEQYF. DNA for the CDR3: TGTGCCAGCAGTTCCATTATGGGAGAGCCATACGAGCAGTACTTC.

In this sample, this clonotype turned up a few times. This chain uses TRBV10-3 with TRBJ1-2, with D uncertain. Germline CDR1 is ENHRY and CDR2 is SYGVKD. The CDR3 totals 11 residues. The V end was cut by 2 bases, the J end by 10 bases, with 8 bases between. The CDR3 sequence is CAISEGQDYTF. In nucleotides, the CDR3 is TGTGCCATCAGTGAGGGTCAGGACTACACCTTC.

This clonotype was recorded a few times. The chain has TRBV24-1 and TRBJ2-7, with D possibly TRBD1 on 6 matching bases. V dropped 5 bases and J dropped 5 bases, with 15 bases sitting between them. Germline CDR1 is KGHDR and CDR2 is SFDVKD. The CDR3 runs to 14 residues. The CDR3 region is CATSVTGIRNEQYF. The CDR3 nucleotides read TGTGCCACCAGTGTTACAGGGATAAGGAACGAGCAGTACTTC.

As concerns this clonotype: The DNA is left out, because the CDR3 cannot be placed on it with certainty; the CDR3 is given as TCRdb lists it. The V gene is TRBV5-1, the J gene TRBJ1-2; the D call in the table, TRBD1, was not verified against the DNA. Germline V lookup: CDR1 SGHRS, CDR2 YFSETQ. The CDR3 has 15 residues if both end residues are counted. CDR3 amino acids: CASSFGSGSDSGYTF.

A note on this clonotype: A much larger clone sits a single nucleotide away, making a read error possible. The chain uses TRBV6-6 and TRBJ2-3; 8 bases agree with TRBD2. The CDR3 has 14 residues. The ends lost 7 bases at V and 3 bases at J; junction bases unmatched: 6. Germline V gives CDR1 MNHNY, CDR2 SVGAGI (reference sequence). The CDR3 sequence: CASIQAGETDTQYF. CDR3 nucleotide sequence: TGTGCCAGCATCCAAGCGGGAGAGACAGATACGCAGTATTTT.

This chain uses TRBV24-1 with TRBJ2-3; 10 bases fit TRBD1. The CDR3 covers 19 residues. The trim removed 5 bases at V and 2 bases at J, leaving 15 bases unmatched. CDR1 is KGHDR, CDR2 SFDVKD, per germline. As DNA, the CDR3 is TGTGCCACCAGTGGTCCGGTTCGCCGGGACAGGGGTTACACAGATACGCAGTATTTT. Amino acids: CATSGPVRRDRGYTDTQYF.

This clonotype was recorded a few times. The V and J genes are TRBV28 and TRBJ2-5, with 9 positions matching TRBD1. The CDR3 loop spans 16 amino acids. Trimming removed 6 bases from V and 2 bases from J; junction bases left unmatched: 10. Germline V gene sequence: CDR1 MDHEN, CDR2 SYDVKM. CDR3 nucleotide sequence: TGTGCCAGCAGCCTTAACAGGGGGCCGGGGCAAGAGACCCAGTACTTC. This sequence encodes CASSLNRGPGQETQYF.

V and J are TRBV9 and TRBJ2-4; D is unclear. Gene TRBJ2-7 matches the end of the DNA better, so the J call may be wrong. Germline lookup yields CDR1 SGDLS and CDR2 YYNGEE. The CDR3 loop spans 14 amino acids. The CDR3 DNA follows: TGTGCCAGCAGCTCACACCCTACCCGAGGCGAGCAGTACTTC. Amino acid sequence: CASSSHPTRGEQYF.

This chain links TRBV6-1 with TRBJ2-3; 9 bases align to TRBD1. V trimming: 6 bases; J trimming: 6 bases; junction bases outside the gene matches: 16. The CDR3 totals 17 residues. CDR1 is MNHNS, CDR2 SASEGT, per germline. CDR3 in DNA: TGTGCCAGCAGCTCCGGGACAGGGCCTCGGGATTCCGATACGCAGTATTTT. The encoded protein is CASSSGTGPRDSDTQYF.

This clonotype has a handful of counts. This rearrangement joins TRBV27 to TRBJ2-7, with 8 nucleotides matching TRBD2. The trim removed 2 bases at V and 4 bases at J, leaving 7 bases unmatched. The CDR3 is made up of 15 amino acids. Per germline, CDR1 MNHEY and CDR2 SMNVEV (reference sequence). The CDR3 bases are TGTGCCAGCAGTTTAAGCCTAGCGGGTTTTTACGAGCAGTACTTC. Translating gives CASSLSLAGFYEQYF.

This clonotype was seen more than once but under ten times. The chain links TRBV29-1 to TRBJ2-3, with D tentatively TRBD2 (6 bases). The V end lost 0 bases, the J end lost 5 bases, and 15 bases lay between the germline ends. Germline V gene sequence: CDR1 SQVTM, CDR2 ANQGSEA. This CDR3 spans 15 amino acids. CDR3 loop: CSVEDLAGWRDTQYF. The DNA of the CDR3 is TGCAGCGTTGAAGATCTCGCGGGATGGAGAGATACGCAGTATTTT.

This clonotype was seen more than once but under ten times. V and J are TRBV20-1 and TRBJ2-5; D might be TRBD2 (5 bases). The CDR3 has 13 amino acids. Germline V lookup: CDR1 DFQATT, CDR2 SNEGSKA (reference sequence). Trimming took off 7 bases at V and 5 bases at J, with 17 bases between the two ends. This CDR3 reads CSVSASGFETQYF. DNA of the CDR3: TGCAGTGTCTCCGCAAGCGGTTTTGAGACCCAGTACTTC.

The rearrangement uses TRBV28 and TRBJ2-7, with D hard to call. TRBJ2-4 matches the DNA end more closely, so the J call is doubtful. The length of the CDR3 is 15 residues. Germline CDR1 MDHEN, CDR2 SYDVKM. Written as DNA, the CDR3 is TGTGCCAGCAGTTTAGCCTCTTCGGGCAAAAACATTCAGTACTTC. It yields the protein CASSLASSGKNIQYF.

CDR3 sequence reads: CASSFKTYEQYF. Here the CDR3 DNA reads TGTGCCAGCAGTTTCAAGACATACGAGCAGTACTTC. The chain combines TRBV28 with TRBJ2-7, with no clear D. The CDR3 loop spans 12 amino acids. The germline V and J ends were trimmed by 3 bases and 4 bases, with 7 bases remaining between them. From germline, CDR1 is MDHEN and CDR2 SYDVKM.

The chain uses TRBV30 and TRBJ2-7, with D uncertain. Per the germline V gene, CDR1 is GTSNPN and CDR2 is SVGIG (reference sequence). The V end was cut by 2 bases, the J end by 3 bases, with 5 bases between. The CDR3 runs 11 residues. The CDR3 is CAWSSIYEQYF. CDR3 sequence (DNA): TGTGCCTGGAGTAGCATCTACGAGCAGTACTTC.

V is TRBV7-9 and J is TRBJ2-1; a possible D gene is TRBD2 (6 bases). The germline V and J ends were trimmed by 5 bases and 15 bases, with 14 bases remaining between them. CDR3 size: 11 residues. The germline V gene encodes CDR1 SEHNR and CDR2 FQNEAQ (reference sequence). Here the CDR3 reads CASSPAGLTFF. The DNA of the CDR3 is TGTGCCAGCAGCCCCGCGGGGTTGACGTTCTTC.

The CDR3 region has the DNA TGCGCCAGCAGCCAAGAGGGGGGAGTAAACTATGGCTACACCTTC. It translates to CASSQEGGVNYGYTF. This chain links TRBV4-1 with TRBJ1-2; a weak D match, TRBD1 (5 bases). CDR1 is MGHRA and CDR2 is YSYEKL in the germline V gene. CDR3 length: 15 amino acids. Trimming pared 0 bases from V and 2 bases from J, leaving 10 bases between.

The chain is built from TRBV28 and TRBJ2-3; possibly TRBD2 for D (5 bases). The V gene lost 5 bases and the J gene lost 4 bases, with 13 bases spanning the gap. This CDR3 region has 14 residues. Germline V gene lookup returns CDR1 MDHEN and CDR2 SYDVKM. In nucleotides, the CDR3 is TGTGCCAGCAGTGGGGAGATGCCCCCAGATACGCAGTATTTT. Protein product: CASSGEMPPDTQYF.

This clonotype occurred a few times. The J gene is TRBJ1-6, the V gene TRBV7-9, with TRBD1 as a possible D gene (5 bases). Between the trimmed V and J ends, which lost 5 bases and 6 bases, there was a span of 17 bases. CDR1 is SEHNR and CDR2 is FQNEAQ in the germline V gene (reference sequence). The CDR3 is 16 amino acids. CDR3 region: CASSGPHGGINSPLHF. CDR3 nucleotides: TGTGCCAGCAGCGGACCTCACGGGGGAATTAATTCACCCCTCCACTTT.

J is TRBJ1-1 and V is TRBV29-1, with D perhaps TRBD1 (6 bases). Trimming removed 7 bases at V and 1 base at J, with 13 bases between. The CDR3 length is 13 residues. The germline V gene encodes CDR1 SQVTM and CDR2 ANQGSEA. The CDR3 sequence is CSGRTDTNTEAFF. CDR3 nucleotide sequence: TGCAGCGGTAGGACAGATACGAACACTGAAGCTTTCTTT. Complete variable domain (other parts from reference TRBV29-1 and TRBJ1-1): SAVISQKPSRDICQRGTSLTIQCQVDSQVTMMFWYRQQPGQSLTLIATANQGSEATYESGFVIDKFPISRPNLTFSTLTVSNMSPEDSSIYLCSGRTDTNTEAFFGQGTRLTVV.

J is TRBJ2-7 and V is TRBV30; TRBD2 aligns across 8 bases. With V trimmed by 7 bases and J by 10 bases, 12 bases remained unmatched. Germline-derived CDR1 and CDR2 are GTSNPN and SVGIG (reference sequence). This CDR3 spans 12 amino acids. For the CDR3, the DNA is TGTGCCTCAACTAGCGAGCGGGGGCCCCAGTACTTC. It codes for CASTSERGPQYF.

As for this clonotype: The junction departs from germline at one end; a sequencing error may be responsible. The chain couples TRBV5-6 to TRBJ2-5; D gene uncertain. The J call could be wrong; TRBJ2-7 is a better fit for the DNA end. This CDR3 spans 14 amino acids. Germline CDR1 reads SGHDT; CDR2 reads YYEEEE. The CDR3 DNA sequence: TGTGCCGGCAGCCCAGGACCAGGACCCTACGAGCAGTACTTC. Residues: CAGSPGPGPYEQYF.

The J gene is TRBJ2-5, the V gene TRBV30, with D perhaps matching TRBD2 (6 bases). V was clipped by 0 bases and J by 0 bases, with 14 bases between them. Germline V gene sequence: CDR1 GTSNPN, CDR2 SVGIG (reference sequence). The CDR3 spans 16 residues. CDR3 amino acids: CAWSVFGGGNQETQYF. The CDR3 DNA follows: TGTGCCTGGAGTGTTTTTGGGGGAGGAAACCAAGAGACCCAGTACTTC.